This is a list of T cell receptor beta chains from one sample in a study of OX40 agonist ivuxolimab in advanced cancers. The table came from immunoSEQ multiplex PCR; TCRdb's copy has only in-frame clones and leaves some out. The sample records 50,000 to 65,000 clones, over 70% being singletons. The starting material was CD4+ or CD8+ T cells sorted from blood, obtained in a trial of the OX40 agonist ivuxolimab. These receptors were collected from an adult with an advanced solid tumor such as melanoma, head and neck, liver or kidney cancer. Each CDR3 is given with its conserved first and last residue. A D gene is named only where the DNA matches it firmly. Expanded clones are given a class, and other clones once, few, many or no size at all.

V gene	clone size	J gene	D gene	CDR3 protein	CDR3 DNA
TRBV18	.	TRBJ2-5	TRBD2	CASSISGAQETQYF	TGTGCCAGCTCAATCAGCGGGGCCCAAGAGACCCAGTACTTC
TRBV5-1	.	TRBJ2-6	.	CASFAGVSGANVLTF	TGCGCCAGCTTTGCAGGGGTCTCTGGGGCCAACGTCCTGACTTTC
TRBV2	.	TRBJ1-6	.	CASRTEHNSPLHF	TGTGCCAGCAGGACTGAGCATAATTCACCCCTCCACTTT
TRBV5-1	.	TRBJ1-1	.	CASSLMDAGGTEAFF	TGCGCCAGCAGCTTGATGGACGCCGGGGGGACTGAAGCTTTCTTT
TRBV7-8	.	TRBJ2-2	TRBD1	CASSSTGKEELFF	TGTGCCAGCAGCTCGACAGGGAAAGAAGAGCTGTTTTTT
TRBV28	.	TRBJ2-7	TRBD2	CASSPGREWVAYEQYF	TGTGCCAGCAGCCCTGGGCGGGAGTGGGTCGCCTACGAGCAGTACTTC
TRBV7-9	.	TRBJ1-1	.	CASSLIDFRGDTEAFF	TGTGCCAGCAGCTTAATTGATTTTCGGGGGGACACTGAAGCTTTCTTT
TRBV5-1	.	TRBJ2-6	.	CASSLGGSGANVLTF	TGCGCCAGCAGCTTGGGCGGTTCTGGGGCCAACGTCCTGACTTTC
TRBV28	.	TRBJ1-2	.	CASSSNYGYTF	TGTGCCAGCAGTTCGAACTATGGCTACACCTTC
TRBV11-2	.	TRBJ2-2	.	CASSLKGYRNTGELFF	TGTGCCAGCAGCTTAAAAGGCTACAGAAACACCGGGGAGCTGTTTTTT
TRBV7-9	few	TRBJ2-1	TRBD1	CASSSKNTGGSYNEQFF	TGTGCCAGCAGCTCAAAGAATACAGGGGGTTCCTACAATGAGCAGTTCTTC
TRBV5-1	.	TRBJ1-5	TRBD1	CASSRSGGSQPQHF	TGCGCCAGCAGCCGATCAGGGGGGAGTCAGCCCCAGCATTTT
TRBV5-5	.	TRBJ2-2	TRBD1	CASSLLGDRDFTGELFF	TGTGCCAGCAGCCTCCTGGGGGACAGGGATTTCACCGGGGAGCTGTTTTTT
TRBV2	.	TRBJ1-2	TRBD1	CASHSGTGYGYTF	TGTGCCAGTCACTCCGGGACAGGGTATGGCTACACCTTC
TRBV28	.	TRBJ2-7	.	CASRTTRDGGRYDF	TGTGCCAGCAGAACTACCCGGGACGGAGGAAGATACGACTTC
TRBV5-1	.	TRBJ1-6	.	CASSLGETYNSPLHF	TGCGCCAGCAGCCTAGGGGAGACCTATAATTCACCCCTCCACTTT
TRBV4-2	.	TRBJ1-2	TRBD1	CASSPPDRGLFGYTF	TGTGCCAGCAGCCCTCCCGACAGGGGGCTTTTTGGCTACACCTTC
TRBV19	.	TRBJ1-5	.	CASSTHPTGAYYSNQPQHF	TGTGCCAGTAGTACCCACCCCACGGGCGCATATTATAGCAATCAGCCCCAGCATTTT
TRBV6-6	.	TRBJ2-5	.	CASGGQLQYQETQYF	TGTGCCAGTGGGGGGCAGCTACAGTACCAAGAGACCCAGTACTTC
TRBV11-1	.	TRBJ2-1	TRBD1	CASSLSGTGKMGEQFF	TGTGCCAGCAGCTTATCCGGGACAGGGAAAATGGGTGAGCAGTTCTTC
TRBV28	.	TRBJ1-2	.	CASSFQGNYGYTF	TGTGCCAGCAGTTTTCAGGGGAACTATGGCTACACCTTC
TRBV5-4	.	TRBJ2-4	.	CASSLSQAKNIQYF	TGTGCCAGCAGCTTGAGTCAAGCCAAAAACATTCAGTACTTC
TRBV6-5	once	TRBJ2-2	.	CASTDPNTGELFF	TGTGCCAGCACGGACCCGAACACCGGGGAGCTGTTTTTT
TRBV6-6	.	TRBJ1-3	.	CASSYPPISGNTIYF	TGTGCCAGCAGTTACCCCCCGATCTCTGGAAACACCATATATTTT
TRBV11-2	.	TRBJ1-1	.	CASSLGPGIPEAFF	TGTGCCAGCAGCTTAGGTCCGGGAATCCCTGAAGCTTTCTTT
TRBV29-1	.	TRBJ2-2	.	CSVDRGGELFF	TGCAGCGTTGACAGGGGCGGGGAGCTGTTTTTT
TRBV9	.	TRBJ2-3	TRBD2	CASRRGGSGGADTQYF	TGTGCCAGCAGGCGAGGTGGTAGCGGGGGAGCAGATACGCAGTATTTT